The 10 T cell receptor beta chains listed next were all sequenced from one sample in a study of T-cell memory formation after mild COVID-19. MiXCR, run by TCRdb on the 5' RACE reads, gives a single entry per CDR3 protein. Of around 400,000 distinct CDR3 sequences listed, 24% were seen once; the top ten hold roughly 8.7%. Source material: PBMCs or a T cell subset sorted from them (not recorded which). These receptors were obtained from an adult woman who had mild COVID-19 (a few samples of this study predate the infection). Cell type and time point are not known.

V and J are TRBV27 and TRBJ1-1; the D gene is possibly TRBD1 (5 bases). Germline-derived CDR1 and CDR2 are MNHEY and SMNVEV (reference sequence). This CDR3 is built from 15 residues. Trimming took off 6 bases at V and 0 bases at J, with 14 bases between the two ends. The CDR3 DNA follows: TGTGCCAGCAGACAAATCGGGGGTTTGAACACTGAAGCTTTCTTT. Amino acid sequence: CASRQIGGLNTEAFF.

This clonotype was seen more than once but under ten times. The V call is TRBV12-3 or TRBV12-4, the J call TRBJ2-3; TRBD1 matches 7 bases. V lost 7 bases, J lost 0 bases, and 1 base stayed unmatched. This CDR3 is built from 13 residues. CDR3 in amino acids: CASKTGSTDTQYF. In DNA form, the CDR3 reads TGTGCCAGCAAGACAGGGAGCACAGATACGCAGTATTTT.

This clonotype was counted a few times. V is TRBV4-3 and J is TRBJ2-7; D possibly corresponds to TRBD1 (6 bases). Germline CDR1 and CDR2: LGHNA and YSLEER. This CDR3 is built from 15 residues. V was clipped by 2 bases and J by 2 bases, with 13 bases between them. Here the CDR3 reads CASSQQGLPTYEQYF. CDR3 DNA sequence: TGCGCCAGCAGCCAACAGGGGCTCCCGACCTACGAGCAGTACTTC.

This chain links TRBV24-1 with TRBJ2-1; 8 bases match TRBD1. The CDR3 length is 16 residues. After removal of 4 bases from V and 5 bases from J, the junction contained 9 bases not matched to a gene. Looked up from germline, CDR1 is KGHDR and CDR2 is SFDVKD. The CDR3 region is CATSDPGQGLHNEQFF. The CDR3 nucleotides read TGTGCCACCAGTGACCCAGGACAGGGCTTACACAATGAGCAGTTCTTC.

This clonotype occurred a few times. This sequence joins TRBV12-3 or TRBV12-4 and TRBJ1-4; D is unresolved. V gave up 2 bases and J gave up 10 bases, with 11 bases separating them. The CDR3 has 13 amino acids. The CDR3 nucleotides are TGTGCCAGCAGTTTACGTGACATGGGAAAACTGTTTTTT. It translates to CASSLRDMGKLFF.

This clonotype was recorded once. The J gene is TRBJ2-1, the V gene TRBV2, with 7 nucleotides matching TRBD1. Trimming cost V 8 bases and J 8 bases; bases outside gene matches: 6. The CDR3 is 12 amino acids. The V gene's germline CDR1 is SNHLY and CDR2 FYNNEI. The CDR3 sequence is CASLIGGDEQFF. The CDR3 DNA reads TGTGCCAGCCTAATAGGGGGCGATGAGCAGTTCTTC.

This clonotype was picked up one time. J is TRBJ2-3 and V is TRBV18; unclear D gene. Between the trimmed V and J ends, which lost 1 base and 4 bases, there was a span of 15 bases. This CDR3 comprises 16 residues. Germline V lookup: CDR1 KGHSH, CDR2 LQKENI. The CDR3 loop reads CASSPLGILGADTQYF. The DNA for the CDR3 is TGTGCCAGCTCACCACTGGGCATCCTAGGAGCAGATACGCAGTATTTT.

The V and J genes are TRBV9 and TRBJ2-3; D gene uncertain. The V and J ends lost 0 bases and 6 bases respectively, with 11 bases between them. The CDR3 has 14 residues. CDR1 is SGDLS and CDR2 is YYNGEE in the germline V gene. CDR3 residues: CASSVGPLADTQYF. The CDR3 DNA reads TGTGCCAGCAGCGTAGGCCCCCTGGCCGATACGCAGTATTTT. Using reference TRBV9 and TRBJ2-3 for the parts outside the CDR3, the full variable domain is DSGVTQTPKHLITATGQRVTLRCSPRSGDLSVYWYQQSLDQGLQFLIQYYNGEERAKGNILERFSAQQFPDLHSELNLSSLELGDSALYFCASSVGPLADTQYFGPGTRLTVL.

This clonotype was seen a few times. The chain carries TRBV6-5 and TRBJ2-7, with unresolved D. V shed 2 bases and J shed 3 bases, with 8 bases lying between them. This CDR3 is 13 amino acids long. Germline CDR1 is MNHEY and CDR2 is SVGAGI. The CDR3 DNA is TGTGCCAGCAGTTACCATAAATACTACGAGCAGTACTTC. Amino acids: CASSYHKYYEQYF.

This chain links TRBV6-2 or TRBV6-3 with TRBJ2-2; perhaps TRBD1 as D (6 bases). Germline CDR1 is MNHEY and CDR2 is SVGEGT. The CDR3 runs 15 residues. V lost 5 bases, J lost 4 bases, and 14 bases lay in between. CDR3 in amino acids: CASSPTGPGTGELFF. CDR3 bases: TGTGCCAGCAGTCCGACAGGCCCCGGCACCGGGGAGCTGTTTTTT.